This T cell receptor (beta chain) was obtained from a study of radiotherapy plus CTLA-4 blockade in lung cancer. Study-wide context: Patients showed objective responses in 18% of cases, and disease control was achieved by approximately 30%.

Study-wide results and caveats: Following radiotherapy plus ipilimumab, tumor-derived TCR clones expanded in the blood.

The germline gives CDR1 LGHNA, CDR2 YNFKEQ. This CDR3 comprises 15 residues. J lost 3 bases, V lost 2 bases, and 5 bases had no gene match. In chemo-refractory metastatic non-small-cell lung cancer, patients got ipilimumab CTLA-4 blockade together with focal radiation. Sequencing used immunoSEQ multiplex PCR; TCRdb keeps in-frame clones, though not all of them. Of roughly 110,000 clones in the sample, about 80% were seen once. Points on this clone: Antigen: not known.

This material consisted of peripheral blood, taken from a patient treated with radiotherapy plus ipilimumab. The chain carries TRBV4-2 and TRBJ2-3; 7 positions agree with TRBD1. The source is a human donor with non-small cell lung cancer that progressed on radiotherapy plus ipilimumab. Some clones in this sample may be carry-over from other donors' samples. CDR3: CASSQRQGGTDTQYF. CDR3 DNA: TGTGCCAGCAGCCAAAGACAGGGTGGGACAGATACGCAGTATTTT.